The sequence of this T cell receptor beta chain was determined in a study of cytomegalovirus exposure and HLA in healthy donors. Study findings and constraints: Whilst most TCR sequences proved rare, a subset of public TCRs occurred across many donors. The investigators catalogued under 200 TCR beta chains as cytomegalovirus-associated. Through in vitro validation, a few CMV-associated chains were shown to be specific for CMV antigens.

The validation cohort, a group of 120 or so subjects, included the donors and was separate from the roughly 670-subject first cohort. The CDR3 length is 14 residues. The V gene's germline CDR1 is SGHNT and CDR2 YYREEE (reference sequence). The J segment lost 6 bases and the V segment lost 2 bases, leaving 4 bases of the junction unmatched. Concerning this clone itself: Its specificity is not known.

Assay used: immunoSEQ multiplex PCR; TCRdb lists only in-frame clones, some missing. The sample lists over 200,000 clones; almost 90% were seen once. The receptor comes from a woman aged 18-29 years in good health and CMV-seronegative. The chain carries TRBV5-4 and TRBJ1-4, with TRBD1 matching over 7 bases. Sequencing input: PBMCs. CDR3 coding DNA: TGTGCCAGCAGCTTCCAGGGGGAAGATGAAAAACTGTTTTTT. This gives the protein CASSFQGEDEKLFF. The full variable domain, in which reference TRBV5-4 and TRBJ1-4 provide the parts outside the CDR3, is ETGVTQSPTHLIKTRGQQVTLRCSSQSGHNTVSWYQQALGQGPQFIFQYYREEENGRGNFPPRFSGLQFPNYSSELNVNALELDDSALYLCASSFQGEDEKLFFGSGTQLSVL.